The present entry profiles one T cell receptor (beta chain) with its context. The target of this receptor is not known. Base quality data are lacking; no much larger clone is found one base away. The data were taken from a study of T cells in Graves' hyperthyroidism and ophthalmopathy (dated by TCRdb to about 2019). In terms of the full investigation: Peripheral blood was sampled at the time of initial diagnosis, prior to any treatment. Prospective prediction of ophthalmopathy was tested in an independent validation cohort of under 20 hyperthyroidism patients and 17 patients who later progressed to ophthalmopathy. TCR Vbeta CDR3 sequencing of 135 peripheral blood samples (more than 40 ophthalmopathy, approximately 80 hyperthyroidism and some 17 progressor patients) is reported in the paper. After blood sampling, hyperthyroidism patients were treated with methimazole at a starting dose of 30 mg daily, and ophthalmopathy patients were treated with high-dose intravenous methylprednisolone. To identify distinguishing TCR V-J signatures, a discovery cohort of 100 patients was used, comprising 43 with Graves' ophthalmopathy and around 60 with stable Graves' hyperthyroidism. The 90 to 100 discovery patients were randomly split 7:3 into training and test sets. In addition, the study compared T-cell repertoires in thyroid tissue and in blood from 6 or 7 Graves' hyperthyroidism patients.

The CDR3 numbers 14 residues from cysteine through phenylalanine. Only CDR3 DNA is held: 42 bases, read in frame from base 1. CDR1 and CDR2 were assigned from the germline V gene (reference sequence) as GTSNPN and SVGIG. The V end loses 6 bases and the J end loses 4 bases, and a stretch of 15 bases separates them. Overall study outcomes, separate from this receptor: In validation, the model predicted progression to ophthalmopathy a median of approximately 6.6 months before onset, with roughly 68% sensitivity and 72.22% specificity. No statistical method was used to set the sample size in advance, and investigators knew the group allocation. A 13 V-J signature model separated ophthalmopathy from stable hyperthyroidism, with just over 85% sensitivity and 81.08% specificity in cross-validation and 80%/75% in testing. Most expanded thyroid clonotypes (frequency above 0.001) were also found in blood, which suggests that blood repertoires may mirror thyroid immune responses.

Hyperthyroidism patients were aged 18 to 65 years and newly diagnosed, with disease duration of less than 2 months. The study excluded patients with uncontrolled infections, other autoimmune diseases, pregnancy or lactation. Diagnoses relied on clinical symptoms, serum thyroxine and TRAb, thyroid ultrasound and orbital computed tomography. For progressor patients, blood was drawn at the first diagnosis of hyperthyroidism, before any ophthalmopathy symptoms had appeared. PBMCs were separated from roughly 9.3 ml of fresh peripheral blood using Ficoll-Paque density gradient centrifugation. Progressor patients were initially diagnosed with Graves' hyperthyroidism and developed ophthalmopathy during follow-up. Trizol reagent was used to extract total RNA, and RNA quality was then checked on an Agilent 2100 Bioanalyzer. The TCR beta CDR3 regions were amplified from the RNA transcripts. The TCR CDR3 was subjected to a first round of RT-PCR using the HTBI primer set and the Qiagen OneStep RT-PCR kit. Libraries were constructed in a second round of multiplex PCR, after which size selection and purification were performed. Sequencing of the libraries was done on an Illumina HiSeq2000 using paired-end 100 bp reads. The published analysis was carried out like this. SOAPnuke was used to process the raw data, with reads discarded if the reads contained adapters or uncalled bases, had a mean Phred below 15, or lacked an exact constant-primer or identifier match. High-quality paired reads were merged with COPE v1.2.5, and unique nucleotide sequences were defined as clonotypes. Clonotypes were aligned to IMGT TRBV, TRBD and TRBJ reference segments using MiTCR v1.1. The analysis was restricted to V-J combinations with a frequency above 0.0001, which together covered just over 99% of the repertoires. The TCS score was defined as F50 (clonal expansion) divided by E x V (chaos), with BLOSUM62-based TCRdist calculated between CDR3 peptides within each V-J. Welch's t-statistics and random forest reduced approximately 520 V-J features to 13, which were used in a naive Bayes classifier (R e1071). TCRdb reworked the public reads: Q25 trimming with fastp, MiXCR clone assembly, productive beta chains retained. Here each entry gathers all rows of one CDR3 protein and keeps the most common genes and DNA. What appears here as the V and J calls and clone size reflects TCRdb's work, not the paper's. Here the sample has roughly 180,000 distinct CDR3 sequences; about 9% occur a single time. The leading ten clones occupy approximately 20% of the sample.

The rearranged chain carries TRBV30 and TRBJ2-2, with TRBD2 perhaps the D gene, on 6 matching bases. The receptor was isolated from a woman under 30 with Graves' hyperthyroidism that later progressed to Graves' ophthalmopathy. Sequencing input: blood. The CDR3 is CACVGGEFTGELFF. The nucleotide sequence reads as follows: TGTGCCTGTGTGGGGGGAGAGTTCACCGGGGAGCTGTTTTTT.